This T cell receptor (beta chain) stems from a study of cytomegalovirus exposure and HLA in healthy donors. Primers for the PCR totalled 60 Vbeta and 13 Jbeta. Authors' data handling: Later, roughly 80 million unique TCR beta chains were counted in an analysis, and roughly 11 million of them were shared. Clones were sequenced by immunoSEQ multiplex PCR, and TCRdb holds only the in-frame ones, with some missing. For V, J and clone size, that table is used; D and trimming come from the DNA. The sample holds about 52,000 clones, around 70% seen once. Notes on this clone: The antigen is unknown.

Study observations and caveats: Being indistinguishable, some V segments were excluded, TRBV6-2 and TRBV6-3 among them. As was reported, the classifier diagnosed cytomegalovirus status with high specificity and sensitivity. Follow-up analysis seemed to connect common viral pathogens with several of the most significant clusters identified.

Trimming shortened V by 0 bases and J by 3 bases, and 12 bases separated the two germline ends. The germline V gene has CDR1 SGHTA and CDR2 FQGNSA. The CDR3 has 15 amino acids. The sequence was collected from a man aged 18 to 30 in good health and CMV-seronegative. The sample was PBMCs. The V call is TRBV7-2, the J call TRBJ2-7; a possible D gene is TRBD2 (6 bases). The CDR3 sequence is CASSLAGQGLYEQYF. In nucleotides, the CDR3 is TGTGCCAGCAGCTTAGCGGGGCAGGGACTCTACGAGCAGTACTTC.